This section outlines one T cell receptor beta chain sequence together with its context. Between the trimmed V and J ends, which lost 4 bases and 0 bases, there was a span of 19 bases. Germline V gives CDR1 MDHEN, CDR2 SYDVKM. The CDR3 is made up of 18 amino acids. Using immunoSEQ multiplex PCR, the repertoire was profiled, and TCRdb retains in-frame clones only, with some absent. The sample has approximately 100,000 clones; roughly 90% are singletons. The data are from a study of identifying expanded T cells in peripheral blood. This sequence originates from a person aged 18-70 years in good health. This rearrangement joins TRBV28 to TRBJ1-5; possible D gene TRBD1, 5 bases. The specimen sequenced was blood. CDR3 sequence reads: CASSSRGSQPYSNQPQHF. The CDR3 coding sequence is TGTGCCAGCAGTTCACGGGGCAGCCAACCTTATAGCAATCAGCCCCAGCATTTT.